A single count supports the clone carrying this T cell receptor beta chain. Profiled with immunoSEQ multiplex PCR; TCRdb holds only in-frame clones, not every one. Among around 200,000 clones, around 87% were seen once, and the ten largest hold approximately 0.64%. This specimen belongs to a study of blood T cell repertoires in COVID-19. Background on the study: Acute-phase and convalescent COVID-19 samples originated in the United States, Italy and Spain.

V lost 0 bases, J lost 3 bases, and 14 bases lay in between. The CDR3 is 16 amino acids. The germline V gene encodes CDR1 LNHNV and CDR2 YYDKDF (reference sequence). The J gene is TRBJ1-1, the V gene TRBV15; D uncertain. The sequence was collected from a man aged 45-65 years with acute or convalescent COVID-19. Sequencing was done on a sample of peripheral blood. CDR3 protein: CATSRETGLPHTEAFF. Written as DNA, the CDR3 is TGTGCCACCAGCAGAGAAACGGGGTTACCCCACACTGAAGCTTTCTTT. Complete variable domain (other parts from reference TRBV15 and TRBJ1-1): DAMVIQNPRYQVTQFGKPVTLSCSQTLNHNVMYWYQQKSSQAPKLLFHYYDKDFNNEADTPDNFQSRRPNTSFCFLDIRSPGLGDTAMYLCATSRETGLPHTEAFFGQGTRLTVV.